The clone carrying this TCR beta chain came up a few times. CDR3 length: 23 residues. The ends were cut back, 4 bases at V and 0 bases at J, with 31 bases in the middle. The data derive from a study of T-cell memory formation after mild COVID-19. TCRdb processed the 5' RACE reads anew with MiXCR; each CDR3 protein has one entry. This sample has hundreds of thousands of distinct CDR3 sequences, with 15% found just once. The chain recombines TRBV23-1 with TRBJ2-6, with TRBD2 as a possible D gene (6 bases). TRBV23-1 is an ORF for which the function is uncertain. The sequence came from an adult woman who had mild COVID-19 (a few samples of this study predate the infection). Cell type and time point are not known. Material: PBMCs or a T cell subset sorted from them (not recorded which). The CDR3, as DNA: TGCGCCAGCAGTCCCAAGAAGCCCTACACGCGGGACGGAGTACGCTCTGGGGCCAACGTCCTGACTTTC. This gives the protein CASSPKKPYTRDGVRSGANVLTF.